This T cell receptor (beta chain) was retrieved from a study of CD8 T cells in ankylosing spondylitis. TCRdb reprocessed the 5' RACE reads via MiXCR and lists one record per CDR3 protein. The data contain about 310,000 distinct CDR3 sequences, more than 20% of them singletons. The CDR3 runs to 14 residues. Germline V gene sequence: CDR1 SGHTA, CDR2 FQGNSA. V shed 3 bases and J shed 4 bases, with 11 bases lying between them. This clonotype was picked up many times. The J gene is TRBJ2-3, the V gene TRBV7-2, with no clear D. The sequence derives from a female donor with ankylosing spondylitis or in good health (not recorded which). Sequenced: blood, either unsorted or a sorted T cell fraction (not recorded which). CDR3 DNA sequence: TGTGCCAGCAGCTTCCTCAGGAGCCCAGATACGCAGTATTTT. This sequence encodes CASSFLRSPDTQYF. Variable domain in full (rest from reference TRBV7-2 and TRBJ2-3): GAGVSQSPSNKVTEKGKDVELRCDPISGHTALYWYRQSLGQGLEFLIYFQGNSAPDKSGLPSDRFSAERTGGSVSTLTIQRTQQEDSAVYLCASSFLRSPDTQYFGPGTRLTVL.